This entry concerns a single TCR beta chain. No antigen is known for it. V lost 0 bases, J lost 10 bases, and 15 bases lay in between. Germline lookup yields CDR1 MGHDK and CDR2 SYGVNS. This CDR3 is 15 amino acids long. Stated treatment: roughly ten-day PBMC culture with coronavirus spike peptide pools or control peptides (ViraFEST assay). About 2 million PBMCs were grown per well alongside roughly 10 IU/ml IL-2 and roughly 9.3 ug/ml peptide pools. Cultured CD4+ T cell DNA underwent sequencing with the Oncomine TCR Beta short-read assay. TCRdb re-analysed the PCR reads in MiXCR, keeping a single row per CDR3 protein. The sample includes just over 15,000 distinct CDR3 sequences, about half seen only once; the top ten take 15% to 20%. The data are from a study of vaccination and CD4 T cells after COVID-19. Looking at the study overall: Vaccination of participants consisted of two doses of either BNT162b2 or mRNA-1273 vaccine. A CEFX pool, an HIV-1 Nef pool, or no peptide went to control cultures.

The origin of this receptor is a human donor who had recovered from COVID-19. The chain combines TRBV25-1 with TRBJ1-4; a weak D match, TRBD1 (5 bases). Sample: CD4+ T cells from blood, cultured in vitro, taken before SARS-CoV-2 vaccination. CDR3 amino acids: CASSEYSGPGGKLFF. In nucleotides, the CDR3 is TGTGCCAGCAGTGAATATTCGGGCCCGGGGGGAAAACTGTTTTTT.